This is a list of T cell receptor beta chains from one sample in a study of blood T cell repertoires in COVID-19. The assay was immunoSEQ multiplex PCR, and TCRdb's table has in-frame clones only and misses some. The sample includes 150,000 to 200,000 clones, about 86% of them seen just once. The sample consisted of peripheral blood. These TCRs come from a woman in her sixties or seventies who had recovered from COVID-19. CDR3s include the opening cysteine and the closing phenylalanine or tryptophan. A D gene is named only where the DNA matches it firmly. Expanded clones get a size class; other rows say once, few or many, or leave the size out.

CDR3nt	CDR3aa	len	j_gene	abundance	v_gene	d_gene
TGTGCCAGCAGTAGACAAGTTGGGTCGGGGAGGACTGAAGCTTTCTTT	CASSRQVGSGRTEAFF	16	TRBJ1-1	-	TRBV6-2/TRBV6-3	-
TGTGCCATACTAGCGGGAGGGCCGAATGAGCAGTTCTTC	CAILAGGPNEQFF	13	TRBJ2-1	-	TRBV28	TRBD2
TGTGCCAGCAGCCCTCAGGCCCCTCCAGATACGCAGTATTTT	CASSPQAPPDTQYF	14	TRBJ2-3	-	TRBV7-3	-
TGCGCCAGCAGCTTCGGGACAGGGGCTGAAGCTTTCTTT	CASSFGTGAEAFF	13	TRBJ1-1	-	TRBV5-1	TRBD1
TGTGCCAGCAGCCCGGGAGCGCTTGATACGCAGTATTTT	CASSPGALDTQYF	13	TRBJ2-3	-	TRBV5-6	-
TGTGCCAGCTCTGTATCAGGGTATAGCAATCAGCCCCAGCATTTT	CASSVSGYSNQPQHF	15	TRBJ1-5	-	TRBV5-5	-
TGTGCCAGCAGCGCACAGGGGGGAAGGGGCTATGGCTACACCTTC	CASSAQGGRGYGYTF	15	TRBJ1-2	-	TRBV6-5	TRBD1
TGTGCCAGTAGTATGGTAGCGAGGTCCTACAATGAGCAGTTCTTC	CASSMVARSYNEQFF	15	TRBJ2-1	-	TRBV19	-
TGCAGCGTTGAACTGACAGTCTCGGGCTATGGCTACACCTTC	CSVELTVSGYGYTF	14	TRBJ1-2	-	TRBV29-1	-
TGTGCCAGCAGCTCGCAGGGTTACGAGCAGTACTTC	CASSSQGYEQYF	12	TRBJ2-7	-	TRBV11-2	-
TGTGCCAGCAGCTTCGGACAGGCACATAATTCACCCCTCCACTTT	CASSFGQAHNSPLHF	15	TRBJ1-6	-	TRBV7-9	TRBD1
TGTGCCAGCAGCTTGGTCCTACCGGGAGTGGGGACCCAGTACTTC	CASSLVLPGVGTQYF	15	TRBJ2-5	-	TRBV13	-
TGTGCCAGCAGCCCCCAAGTAGCCGATACGCAGTATTTT	CASSPQVADTQYF	13	TRBJ2-3	few	TRBV9	-
TGTGCCCGCCGCCGGGGGGGGGAAGCCCTTCAGCCCCAGCATTTT	CARRRGGEALQPQHF	15	TRBJ1-5	-	TRBV9	-
TGTGCCAGCAGCCCCCCCAAGGGCCTAGCGCCTCCGTCGAATGAGCAGTTCTTC	CASSPPKGLAPPSNEQFF	18	TRBJ2-1	few	TRBV9	-
TGTGCCAGCAGCCCCGGGGGGCCCTATGGCTACACCTTC	CASSPGGPYGYTF	13	TRBJ1-2	-	TRBV9	-
TGTGCCAGCAGTTTTCGGGGGGTGGGTGACACTGAAGCTTTCTTT	CASSFRGVGDTEAFF	15	TRBJ1-1	few	TRBV27	-
TGTGCCAGCAGCCCAGGACAGCGTACACAAGTTGAGACCCAGTACTTC	CASSPGQRTQVETQYF	16	TRBJ2-5	-	TRBV7-8	-
TGCGCCAGCAGCCCGAGGGCCCTTAATGAAAAACTGTTTTTT	CASSPRALNEKLFF	14	TRBJ1-4	-	TRBV4-1	-
TGTGCCAGCAGCTTCAGGGGGCAGGGCTACACCTTC	CASSFRGQGYTF	12	TRBJ1-2	once	TRBV7-8	TRBD1
TGTGCCAGCAGCTTAGGAGGGGGCATGAATGGCTACACCTTC	CASSLGGGMNGYTF	14	TRBJ1-2	-	TRBV7-2	TRBD1
TGTGCCAGCAGCCCTCCTGTTGGGGAGAGTGAGCAGTACTTC	CASSPPVGESEQYF	14	TRBJ2-7	few	TRBV5-4	-
TGTGCCAGCTCACGAACCACAGGGGGGGATCAGCCCCAGCATTTT	CASSRTTGGDQPQHF	15	TRBJ1-5	-	TRBV18	TRBD1
TGTGCCACCAGTGATTTGCCGGCAGGCACCGGGGAGCTGTTTTTT	CATSDLPAGTGELFF	15	TRBJ2-2	-	TRBV24-1	-
TGCGCCAGCAGCCGACGAGAGCGGGTCACTGAAGCTTTCTTT	CASSRRERVTEAFF	14	TRBJ1-1	-	TRBV4-1	-
TGTGCCAGCAGTCTCAGGGGCACTGGCACAGATACGCAGTATTTT	CASSLRGTGTDTQYF	15	TRBJ2-3	-	TRBV6-5	-
TGCGCCAGCAGCTTGCTGGGGAGCTCTGGGGCCAACGTCCTGACTTTC	CASSLLGSSGANVLTF	16	TRBJ2-6	once	TRBV5-1	-
TGCGCCAGCAGCTTGGCGGCAGGGGGCGTGAACACTGAAGCTTTCTTT	CASSLAAGGVNTEAFF	16	TRBJ1-1	once	TRBV5-1	TRBD1
TGTGCTAGTGGTTCGGTGAGGGAGACAAGCTCTGGAAACACCATATATTTT	CASGSVRETSSGNTIYF	17	TRBJ1-3	-	TRBV12-5	-
TGCGCCAGCAGCTTTCCGACAGAACAAGAGACCCAGTACTTC	CASSFPTEQETQYF	14	TRBJ2-5	-	TRBV5-1	-
TGTGCCAGCTCCCCTAGGGGCAGGATAACTGGGGCCAACGTCCTGACTTTC	CASSPRGRITGANVLTF	17	TRBJ2-6	-	TRBV7-9	-
TGTGCCAGCAGCAAATCTGACCCCGAGGTGGAGACCCAGTACTTC	CASSKSDPEVETQYF	15	TRBJ2-5	-	TRBV21-1	-
TGCAGCGCCCAGGGACAGGGTGGCAATCAGCCCCAGCATTTT	CSAQGQGGNQPQHF	14	TRBJ1-5	-	TRBV29-1	TRBD1
TGTGCCAGCAGCCAAGATGAGCGGCCTGGAAACACCATATATTTT	CASSQDERPGNTIYF	15	TRBJ1-3	-	TRBV4-2	-
TGTGCCAGCAGCCACGCCAAGGACAGGGGGGTTGGGAATCAGCCCCAGCATTTT	CASSHAKDRGVGNQPQHF	18	TRBJ1-5	-	TRBV2	TRBD1
TGTGCCAGCAGTCCCCAACGACAGGCCTACGAGCAGTACTTC	CASSPQRQAYEQYF	14	TRBJ2-7	-	TRBV2	-
TGCAGCGTTGCCCCCCCGGGGAGCGGTGAGCAGTTCTTC	CSVAPPGSGEQFF	13	TRBJ2-1	few	TRBV29-1	-
TGTGCCAGCAGCCAACCAGGGGGAGGAGGGACCCAGTACTTC	CASSQPGGGGTQYF	14	TRBJ2-5	-	TRBV4-2	-
TGTGCCAGCAGCAATAGACGTCTCGGGACCGGGGAGCTGTTTTTT	CASSNRRLGTGELFF	15	TRBJ2-2	-	TRBV21-1	-
TGCGCCCGCGGACCCGGGGGGGGGAGAAATGAGCAGTTCTTC	CARGPGGGRNEQFF	14	TRBJ2-1	-	TRBV5-1	TRBD2
TGTGCCAGTACCCCCCAGGGTGGAGGCGGGGTGTTTTTT	CASTPQGGGGVFF	13	TRBJ1-4	-	TRBV19	-
TGTGCCAGCAGCTCTGGACGGGGCTCCTATAATTCACCCCTCCACTTT	CASSSGRGSYNSPLHF	16	TRBJ1-6	-	TRBV9	-
TGTGCCAGTAGCCCAAACAGTAGGGAAAAACTGTTTTTT	CASSPNSREKLFF	13	TRBJ1-4	-	TRBV19	-
TGTGCCAGCAGCTTACGGCTAGCCCCTCGCAATGAGCAGTTCTTC	CASSLRLAPRNEQFF	15	TRBJ2-1	-	TRBV7-3	-
TGTGCCAGCAGTTCCACGGGACAGGGAAGGCCCCAGCATTTT	CASSSTGQGRPQHF	14	TRBJ1-5	once	TRBV27	TRBD1
TGTGCCAGCAGCTTATCGTCCCGGGGAGGGTTACAAGAGACCCAGTACTTC	CASSLSSRGGLQETQYF	17	TRBJ2-5	-	TRBV5-4	TRBD2
TGTGCCAGCAGCCAAGTTGGGCGCGGGGGGGCTTGGAATGAGCAGTTCTTC	CASSQVGRGGAWNEQFF	17	TRBJ2-1	-	TRBV3-1/TRBV3-2	TRBD2
TGTGCCTGGAGGCGGGGACAGGATAAGGGCACCATATATTTT	CAWRRGQDKGTIYF	14	TRBJ1-3	-	TRBV30	TRBD1
TGTGCCAGCAGCTTCGAGGGGGTCCACGAGCAGTACTTC	CASSFEGVHEQYF	13	TRBJ2-7	-	TRBV5-6	-
TGTGCCAGCAGTTTATCGACGACAGGGGCTGGGGGCTACACCTTC	CASSLSTTGAGGYTF	15	TRBJ1-2	-	TRBV27	TRBD1
TGTGCCAGCACCCTCGACACTGAAGCTTTCTTT	CASTLDTEAFF	11	TRBJ1-1	-	TRBV2	-
TGTGCCAGTAGTATGGACAGGGCCTACGAGCAGTACTTC	CASSMDRAYEQYF	13	TRBJ2-7	-	TRBV19	TRBD1
TGCGCCAGCAGCGCAATTCAGGGACAGAAAAAGAACACTGAAGCTTTCTTT	CASSAIQGQKKNTEAFF	17	TRBJ1-1	-	TRBV5-1	TRBD1
TGTGCCAGCAGCCCCCTCGGGGATGGGAATGAGCAGTTCTTC	CASSPLGDGNEQFF	14	TRBJ2-1	once	TRBV4-2	-
TGTGCCAGCAGCGTAGGGCTGGACAGGGTTGGTGAAGCTTTCTTT	CASSVGLDRVGEAFF	15	TRBJ1-1	-	TRBV9	TRBD1
TGCAGCGTCGGGACAGGGGGCACCGGGGAGCTGTTTTTT	CSVGTGGTGELFF	13	TRBJ2-2	many	TRBV29-1	TRBD1
TGTGCCAGCAGCGGTGCTAGCGAACAAGAGACCCAGTACTTC	CASSGASEQETQYF	14	TRBJ2-5	-	TRBV5-4	-
TGTGCCAGCAGCTTCGGACAGCAGAATCAGCCCCAGCATTTT	CASSFGQQNQPQHF	14	TRBJ1-5	-	TRBV7-9	-